These 5 T cell receptor beta chains came from one sample sequenced in a study of neurological immune-mediated disorders. TCRdb called the 5' RACE reads again in MiXCR, with one record for every CDR3 protein. The sample records roughly 60,000 distinct CDR3 sequences, about an eighth being singletons. Source material: PBMCs. Receptors were obtained from a man in his 60s in good health.

This clonotype was recorded many times. The genes are TRBV20-1 and TRBJ2-7, with D uncertain. Per germline, CDR1 DFQATT and CDR2 SNEGSKA (reference sequence). The CDR3 is made up of 15 amino acids. The V gene lost 0 bases and the J gene lost 3 bases, with 15 bases spanning the gap. CDR3 DNA sequence: TGCAGTGCTAGAGATCTGGCTAAACTTGGCTACGAGCAGTACTTC. This translates into CSARDLAKLGYEQYF.

This clonotype came up many times. The rearrangement joins TRBV12-3 or TRBV12-4 to TRBJ1-1; D remains unclear. The CDR3 is made up of 13 amino acids. The ends were cut back, 6 bases at V and 0 bases at J, with 8 bases in the middle. The chain's CDR3 is CASRQTVNTEAFF. The CDR3 DNA reads TGTGCCAGCAGACAAACAGTGAACACTGAAGCTTTCTTT.

This clonotype has only a few counts. This sequence joins TRBV7-7 and TRBJ2-5; 9 bases line up with TRBD1. CDR1 and CDR2 from the germline V gene are SSHAT and FNYEAQ (reference sequence). The J segment lost 8 bases and the V segment lost 2 bases, leaving 6 bases of the junction unmatched. The CDR3 extends over 14 amino acids. The CDR3 loop is CASSLLGQGGTQYF. Here the CDR3 DNA reads TGTGCCAGCAGCTTACTGGGACAGGGAGGAACCCAGTACTTC.

At least ten counts were recorded for this clonotype. The genes are TRBV29-1 and TRBJ2-7, with 8 positions matching TRBD1. CDR1 and CDR2 (germline): SQVTM, ANQGSEA. With 6 bases clipped from V and 6 bases from J, the junction kept 16 bases outside the gene matches. The CDR3 is 15 residues long. The CDR3 nucleotides read TGCAGCGTCCTCGGGGAGGCAGGGGGCCGACGCGAGCAGTACTTC. It is translated as CSVLGEAGGRREQYF.

This clonotype was picked up many times. The J gene is TRBJ1-2, the V gene TRBV5-1; D possibly corresponds to TRBD1 (5 bases). This CDR3 has 15 residues. CDR1 is SGHRS and CDR2 is YFSETQ in the germline V gene. V lost 0 bases and J lost 0, with 9 bases in between. CDR3 in amino acids: CASSLARAANYGYTF. DNA of the CDR3: TGCGCCAGCAGCTTGGCCAGGGCAGCTAACTATGGCTACACCTTC.